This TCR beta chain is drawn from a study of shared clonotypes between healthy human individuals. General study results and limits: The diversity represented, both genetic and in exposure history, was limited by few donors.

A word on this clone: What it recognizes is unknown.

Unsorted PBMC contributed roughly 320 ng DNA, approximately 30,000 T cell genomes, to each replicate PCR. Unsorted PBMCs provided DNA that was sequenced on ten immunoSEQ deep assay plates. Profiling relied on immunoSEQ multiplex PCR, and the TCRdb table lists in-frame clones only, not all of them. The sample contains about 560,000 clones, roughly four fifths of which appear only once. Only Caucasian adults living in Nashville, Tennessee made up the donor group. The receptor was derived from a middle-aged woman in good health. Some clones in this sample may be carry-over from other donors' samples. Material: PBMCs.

The CDR3 DNA reads as TGTGCCAGCAGTTACGGAGGGCTTTTGGGCTACACCTTC. Translated: CASSYGGLLGYTF. The chain recombines TRBV6-5 with TRBJ1-2; no definite D call. Between the trimmed V and J ends, which lost 2 bases and 8 bases, there was a span of 12 bases. This CDR3 spans 13 amino acids. Germline lookup yields CDR1 MNHEY and CDR2 SVGAGI.